A selection of T cell receptor beta chains follows, all from one sample in a study of blood T cell repertoires in COVID-19. Assay: immunoSEQ multiplex PCR; the TCRdb copy retains only in-frame clones and omits some. The table lists approximately 96,000 clones, around 96% of them singletons. The sample was peripheral blood. The receptors come from a human donor with active COVID-19. The donor label of this sample is uncertain. Both conserved end residues are part of each CDR3. The order of the fields is J gene, clone size, V gene, D gene, CDR3 protein, CDR3 DNA. D genes are given only for firm matches. Expanded clones get a size class; other rows say once, few or many, or leave the size out.

j_gene: TRBJ1-1; abundance: -; v_gene: TRBV5-4; d_gene: -; CDR3aa: CASAGAPGRLRGTNTEAFF; CDR3nt: TGTGCCAGCGCGGGCGCGCCAGGGAGACTCAGGGGAACGAACACTGAAGCTTTCTTT
j_gene: TRBJ2-3; abundance: -; v_gene: TRBV28; d_gene: -; CDR3aa: CASSSPGSGSTDTQYF; CDR3nt: TGTGCCAGCAGTTCCCCAGGTAGCGGAAGCACAGATACGCAGTATTTT
j_gene: TRBJ2-5; abundance: -; v_gene: TRBV19; d_gene: TRBD1; CDR3aa: CASSMTGTGLETQYF; CDR3nt: TGTGCCAGTAGTATGACGGGGACAGGGCTTGAGACCCAGTACTTC
j_gene: TRBJ2-7; abundance: -; v_gene: TRBV6-2/TRBV6-3; d_gene: -; CDR3aa: CASSYAQSPYEQYF; CDR3nt: TGTGCCAGCAGTTACGCACAGAGTCCCTACGAGCAGTACTTC
j_gene: TRBJ2-1; abundance: -; v_gene: TRBV7-9; d_gene: -; CDR3aa: CASSKLSGRTGNEQFF; CDR3nt: TGTGCCAGCAGCAAGCTTAGCGGTCGAACTGGCAATGAGCAGTTCTTC
j_gene: TRBJ2-5; abundance: -; v_gene: TRBV5-1; d_gene: -; CDR3aa: CASSFQGGETQYF; CDR3nt: TGCGCCAGCAGCTTCCAGGGAGGAGAGACCCAGTACTTC
j_gene: TRBJ1-4; abundance: -; v_gene: TRBV15; d_gene: TRBD1; CDR3aa: CATSRVTGGNEKLFF; CDR3nt: TGTGCCACCAGCAGAGTGACAGGGGGGAATGAAAAACTGTTTTTT
j_gene: TRBJ2-5; abundance: once; v_gene: TRBV2; d_gene: -; CDR3aa: CASSLGHLRETQYF; CDR3nt: TGTGCCAGCAGTCTAGGACACCTTCGGGAGACCCAGTACTTC
j_gene: TRBJ1-4; abundance: -; v_gene: TRBV19; d_gene: -; CDR3aa: CASAGSLRALNEKLFF; CDR3nt: TGTGCCAGCGCAGGGTCCCTCCGGGCCCTTAATGAAAAACTGTTTTTT
j_gene: TRBJ2-3; abundance: -; v_gene: TRBV27; d_gene: -; CDR3aa: CASSQPRGVGTDTQYF; CDR3nt: TGTGCCAGCAGCCAACCCAGGGGCGTCGGGACAGATACGCAGTATTTT
j_gene: TRBJ1-3; abundance: -; v_gene: TRBV5-4; d_gene: -; CDR3aa: CASSFMGANSGNTIYF; CDR3nt: TGTGCCAGCAGCTTCATGGGGGCTAACTCTGGAAACACCATATATTTT
j_gene: TRBJ2-5; abundance: -; v_gene: TRBV7-2; d_gene: -; CDR3aa: CASSWGGGGETQYF; CDR3nt: TGTGCCAGCAGCTGGGGGGGCGGGGGCGAGACCCAGTACTTC
j_gene: TRBJ2-7; abundance: -; v_gene: TRBV7-6; d_gene: -; CDR3aa: CASTPGMGGPSSYEQYF; CDR3nt: TGTGCCAGCACCCCCGGGATGGGGGGTCCAAGCTCCTACGAGCAGTACTTC
j_gene: TRBJ2-1; abundance: -; v_gene: TRBV7-9; d_gene: TRBD1; CDR3aa: CASSLGQGYNEQFF; CDR3nt: TGTGCCAGCAGCTTAGGACAGGGCTACAATGAGCAGTTCTTC
j_gene: TRBJ1-1; abundance: -; v_gene: TRBV7-6; d_gene: TRBD1; CDR3aa: CASRQGVRTEAFF; CDR3nt: TGTGCCAGCAGACAGGGGGTGAGGACTGAAGCTTTCTTT
j_gene: TRBJ1-5; abundance: -; v_gene: TRBV19; d_gene: TRBD1; CDR3aa: CASSTTGTGGSNQPQHF; CDR3nt: TGTGCCAGTAGTACTACCGGGACAGGGGGCAGCAATCAGCCCCAGCATTTT
j_gene: TRBJ2-3; abundance: once; v_gene: TRBV5-1; d_gene: -; CDR3aa: CASSLEDSSASTDTQYF; CDR3nt: TGCGCCAGCAGCTTGGAGGACAGCTCCGCTAGCACAGATACGCAGTATTTT
j_gene: TRBJ2-1; abundance: -; v_gene: TRBV7-6; d_gene: TRBD2; CDR3aa: CASSLVAGGTNEQFF; CDR3nt: TGTGCCAGCAGCTTAGTCGCGGGAGGCACCAATGAGCAGTTCTTC
j_gene: TRBJ1-2; abundance: -; v_gene: TRBV18; d_gene: TRBD1; CDR3aa: CASSLLRDRVNYGYTF; CDR3nt: TGTGCCAGCTCACTACTCCGGGACAGGGTAAACTATGGCTACACCTTC
j_gene: TRBJ2-5; abundance: -; v_gene: TRBV9; d_gene: TRBD2; CDR3aa: CASSPHSPSGGFQETQYF; CDR3nt: TGTGCCAGCAGCCCACACTCCCCTAGCGGGGGTTTCCAAGAGACCCAGTACTTC
j_gene: TRBJ2-7; abundance: once; v_gene: TRBV2; d_gene: -; CDR3aa: CASSTTGGGEQYF; CDR3nt: TGTGCCAGCAGTACCACCGGTGGTGGCGAGCAGTACTTC
j_gene: TRBJ1-1; abundance: -; v_gene: TRBV28; d_gene: -; CDR3aa: CASSLSYTEAFF; CDR3nt: TGTGCCAGCAGTCTCAGTTACACTGAAGCTTTCTTT
j_gene: TRBJ1-1; abundance: -; v_gene: TRBV7-2; d_gene: -; CDR3aa: CASSSGQTLFF; CDR3nt: TGTGCCAGCAGCAGCGGACAGACTCTTTTCTTT
j_gene: TRBJ1-6; abundance: once; v_gene: TRBV6-5; d_gene: TRBD1; CDR3aa: CASREDRGRNSPLHF; CDR3nt: TGTGCCAGCAGGGAGGACAGGGGGCGAAATTCACCCCTCCACTTT
j_gene: TRBJ1-5; abundance: -; v_gene: TRBV4-3; d_gene: -; CDR3aa: CASSQDLGRGQGPQHF; CDR3nt: TGCGCCAGCAGCCAAGACCTTGGACGGGGACAAGGGCCCCAGCATTTT
j_gene: TRBJ2-3; abundance: -; v_gene: TRBV24-1; d_gene: TRBD2; CDR3aa: CATSDLGLAGTDTQYF; CDR3nt: TGTGCCACCAGTGATTTGGGACTAGCTGGCACAGATACGCAGTATTTT